This TCR beta chain originates from a study of T cells in Graves' hyperthyroidism and ophthalmopathy. Broader study findings: In simple terms, a model built on 13 V-J features told ophthalmopathy apart from stable hyperthyroidism.

The CDR3 runs 16 residues. V lost 2 bases and J 0 bases, leaving 13 bases between the germline ends. Germline V gene lookup returns CDR1 MNHNS and CDR2 SASEGT. Ten or more counts support this clonotype. Its antigen is still unknown. RNA transcripts provided the source from which TCR beta CDR3 regions were amplified. TCR CDR3 underwent first-round RT-PCR with the HTBI primer set. MiXCR, applied by TCRdb to the multiplex PCR reads, yields one record per CDR3 protein. The sample consists of a few hundred thousand distinct CDR3 sequences, approximately 17% of them appearing once. V is TRBV6-1 and J is TRBJ1-1; D perhaps matches TRBD1 (5 bases). This sequence was found in a young woman with Graves' ophthalmopathy. The source material was blood. The DNA of the CDR3 is TGTGCCAGCAGTGAACACCCACAGGTTATGAACACTGAAGCTTTCTTT. Its translation: CASSEHPQVMNTEAFF.